Reported below is one T cell receptor (beta chain). This sample was included in a study of control samples from healthy donors and cancer patients. Measured with immunoSEQ multiplex PCR; TCRdb has only the in-frame clones, and not every one. This repertoire shows under 200,000 clones, roughly 94% found once; its top ten account for roughly 8.4%. Germline V gene data show CDR1 as SGHTA and CDR2 as FQGNSA. The CDR3 length is 13 residues. V dropped 2 bases and J dropped 5 bases, with 9 bases sitting between them. The TCR originated in a woman between 40 and 55 years old in good health. Material: blood. The chain employs TRBV7-2 and TRBJ1-2; D call uncertain. The CDR3 coding sequence is TGTGCCAGCAGCTTAACCCTAGCTTATGGCTACACCTTC. This codes for CASSLTLAYGYTF. Drawing the rest from reference TRBV7-2 and TRBJ1-2, the complete variable domain is GAGVSQSPSNKVTEKGKDVELRCDPISGHTALYWYRQSLGQGLEFLIYFQGNSAPDKSGLPSDRFSAERTGGSVSTLTIQRTQQEDSAVYLCASSLTLAYGYTFGSGTRLTVV.